Following are 13 T cell receptor beta chains from one sample sequenced in a study of blood T cell repertoires in COVID-19. The table came from immunoSEQ multiplex PCR; TCRdb's copy has only in-frame clones and leaves some out. The table lists some 110,000 clones, roughly 85% of them singletons, with roughly 4% in the top ten. Sequencing was carried out using peripheral blood. These receptor sequences come from a man over 45 with acute or convalescent COVID-19.

J is TRBJ2-5 and V is TRBV30, with 10 positions matching TRBD2. CDR3 size: 17 residues. Germline CDR1 reads GTSNPN; CDR2 reads SVGIG (reference sequence). Unmatched junction bases numbered 15, after V lost 3 bases and J lost 5 bases. CDR3: CAWRPSGSRRVRETQYF. The CDR3 nucleotides read TGTGCCTGGAGGCCTAGCGGGAGCAGGAGGGTTAGGGAGACCCAGTACTTC.

The chain carries TRBV7-2 and TRBJ2-1; 7 bases match TRBD1. With V trimmed by 3 bases and J by 7 bases, 3 bases remained unmatched. Germline V lookup: CDR1 SGHTA, CDR2 FQGNSA. The CDR3 is made up of 13 amino acids. The CDR3 loop reads CASSLDRPNEQFF. The CDR3 bases are TGTGCCAGCAGCTTGGACAGGCCAAATGAGCAGTTCTTC.

The V gene is TRBV18, the J gene TRBJ2-2, with 7 bases matching TRBD2. Germline CDR1 and CDR2: KGHSH and LQKENI. CDR3 length equals 16 residues. The V gene end was trimmed by 1 base and the J gene end by 1 base; junction bases not matched to a gene: 3. The CDR3 sequence is CASSPLSGENTGELFF. The CDR3 DNA reads TGTGCCAGCTCACCACTCAGCGGGGAGAACACCGGGGAGCTGTTTTTT. Looking up the rest from reference TRBV18 and TRBJ2-2 gives the full variable domain: NAGVMQNPRHLVRRRGQEARLRCSPMKGHSHVYWYRQLPEEGLKFMVYLQKENIIDESGMPKERFSAEFPKEGPSILRIQQVVRGDSAAYFCASSPLSGENTGELFFGEGSRLTVL.

This chain connects TRBV4-2 to TRBJ2-7; 8 nucleotides line up with TRBD2. Germline V CDR1 and CDR2: LGHNA, YNFKEQ. Losses at the gene ends were 4 bases for V and 4 bases for J; bases not matched to a gene: 6. CDR3 length equals 14 residues. The CDR3 loop is CASSLRTSRYEQYF. Written as DNA, the CDR3 is TGTGCCAGCAGCCTCAGGACTAGCAGGTACGAGCAGTACTTC.

Worth noting for this clone: Other DNA sequences of this sample code for an identical CDR3. The chain joins TRBV5-1 to TRBJ2-5; D possibly corresponds to TRBD1 (6 bases). Germline V CDR1 and CDR2: SGHRS, YFSETQ. Trimming removed 5 bases from V and 1 base from J, with 12 bases in between. The CDR3 consists of 14 residues. CDR3 amino acids: CASSPGQPQETQYF. CDR3 DNA sequence: TGCGCCAGCAGTCCAGGACAGCCCCAAGAGACCCAGTACTTC.

The chain combines TRBV19 with TRBJ2-7; D not certain. V was pared by 6 bases and J by 0 bases, with 6 bases between. The germline V gene has CDR1 LNHDA and CDR2 SQIVND (reference sequence). The CDR3 has 12 residues. CDR3 bases: TGTGCCAGTAGGAGCTACTCCTACGAGCAGTACTTC. Protein sequence: CASRSYSYEQYF.

This clone was seen only once. V and J are TRBV2 and TRBJ2-7; 12 bases are a match to TRBD2. The CDR3 is 18 residues long. Trimming took 1 base from V and 3 from J; bases not matched to a gene: 10. Per the germline V gene, CDR1 is SNHLY and CDR2 is FYNNEI. Here the CDR3 reads CASSEGRLAGGPVYEQYF. In DNA form, the CDR3 reads TGTGCCAGCAGTGAAGGGAGGCTAGCGGGGGGGCCGGTCTACGAGCAGTACTTC.

The rearrangement joins TRBV30 to TRBJ2-7; 8 bases are shared with TRBD2. This CDR3 is 15 amino acids long. V shed 4 bases and J 3 bases; nucleotides not matched to a gene: 11. The germline V gene has CDR1 GTSNPN and CDR2 SVGIG (reference sequence). The CDR3, as DNA: TGTGCCTGGACGGCGGGGGCGGGGGGATACTACGAGCAGTACTTC. Its translation is CAWTAGAGGYYEQYF.

The V and J genes are TRBV27 and TRBJ1-5; no firm D call. This CDR3 contains 15 residues. CDR1 is MNHEY and CDR2 is SMNVEV in the germline V gene (reference sequence). Between the trimmed V and J ends, which lost 5 bases and 1 base, there was a span of 12 bases. The CDR3 spells CASSISYASNQPQHF. CDR3 bases: TGTGCCAGCAGTATCTCTTACGCGAGCAATCAGCCCCAGCATTTT.

The chain combines TRBV19 with TRBJ1-5; a possible D gene is TRBD1 (5 bases). The V end lost 4 bases, the J end lost 1 base, and 8 bases lay between the germline ends. The CDR3 has 14 amino acids. Looked up from germline, CDR1 is LNHDA and CDR2 is SQIVND (reference sequence). The CDR3 bases are TGTGCCAGTAGTACGCAGGGCAGCAATCAGCCCCAGCATTTT. The encoded protein is CASSTQGSNQPQHF.

This chain uses TRBV24-1 with TRBJ2-7, with a tentative D call TRBD1 (5 bases). The V gene lost 4 bases and the J gene lost 5 bases, with 14 bases spanning the gap. CDR1 and CDR2 from the germline V gene are KGHDR and SFDVKD. The CDR3 is 14 residues long. DNA of the CDR3: TGTGCCACCAGTGACTCGGCAGGGTCGGACGAGCAGTACTTC. This encodes CATSDSAGSDEQYF.

This rearrangement joins TRBV5-1 to TRBJ2-3, with a tentative D call TRBD1 (6 bases). Germline loops: CDR1 SGHRS, CDR2 YFSETQ. CDR3 length: 16 amino acids. The germline V and J ends were trimmed by 0 bases and 4 bases, with 15 bases remaining between them. CDR3 sequence: CASSLGAMGHADTQYF. The CDR3, as DNA: TGCGCCAGCAGCTTGGGGGCGATGGGACACGCAGATACGCAGTATTTT.

CDR3 sequence: CASGDTFLRAGGNQPQHF. CDR3 in DNA: TGTGCTAGTGGCGATACCTTTTTGCGGGCAGGGGGGAATCAGCCCCAGCATTTT. The chain is built from TRBV12-5 and TRBJ1-5, with 7 bases identical to TRBD1. The CDR3 is made up of 18 amino acids. The germline gives CDR1 LGHNT, CDR2 FRNRAP. V lost 6 bases to trimming and J lost 4 bases; unmatched junction nucleotides: 18.